The present entry profiles one T cell receptor (beta chain) with its context. It lacks a known antigen. Base qualities are not provided; no much larger clone lies one nucleotide away. Library prep was done by the immunoSEQ multiplex PCR assay. The multiplex PCR relied on a mix of 60 forward primers for TCR Vbeta segments and 13 reverse primers for TCR Jbeta segments. The CDR3 region of rearranged TCR beta genes was amplified from genomic DNA with a multiplex PCR assay. The Illumina HiSeq System was used to sequence the amplified TCR beta libraries as 87-base-pair reads. The original methods were these. Across the 600 to 700 repertoires, a later analysis counted tens of millions of unique TCR beta chains, around 11 million of which were shared by at least two donors. A nearest-neighbor algorithm error-corrected the raw reads and collapsed the reads into unique sequences, merging closely related sequences to remove PCR and sequencing errors. To assign V, D and J gene segments, CDR3 sequences were aligned to IMGT reference sequences. For a sequence to be retained, a match of at least six nucleotides was required to both a V gene segment and a J gene segment. A rearrangement counted as productive if the CDR3 had no stop codons and remained in frame with V and J, and every other rearrangement counted as non-productive. Following IMGT convention, CDR3 was defined as the stretch from the second conserved V-encoded cysteine to the conserved J-encoded phenylalanine. Sequences without an unambiguous match to a single V gene segment were excluded from the earlier analysis of about 600 of the donors. In an earlier analysis of more than 500 of the donors, a V segment was called functional when productive rearrangements were above 56.7%, and segregating when the standard deviation between donors exceeded 5%. A statistical classification framework was developed to diagnose cytomegalovirus status using the catalog of TCR beta chain sequences. In a later analysis, V and J genes were assigned by comparing TCR nucleotide sequences against IMGT/GENE-DB human TR gene sequences. In a later analysis, CDR3 sequences and most-parsimonious VDJ recombination scenarios were assigned using the TCRdist pipeline. In a later analysis, every TCR beta chain was defined by the combination of its CDR3 amino acid sequence and its V-gene family, and reads without a unique V-gene family were dropped. In a later analysis, 450 to 600 highly shared, low-generation-probability nucleotide sequences were removed to address suspected cross-contamination and a sequencing artifact. In a later analysis, a clonal expansion index for each public chain was calculated from normalized within-repertoire ranks of inferred template counts. Generation probabilities in a later analysis came from a VDJ recombination model fitted to out-of-frame rearrangements, and those results were checked against IGoR. Hypergeometric tests were used in a later analysis to score TCR-TCR, TCR-HLA and TCR-CMV co-occurrence, with a repertoire-size bias correction applied to the TCR pairs. To estimate false discovery rates, a later analysis permuted the HLA or CMV assignments 20 times. A later analysis grouped co-occurring TCRs with DBSCAN, adding TCRdist sequence similarity when clustering within HLA-allele-positive subsets. Repertoires with fewer than 30,000 or more than 120,000 public chains, plus five repertoires with anomalous nucleotide sharing, were excluded from co-occurrence clustering. TCRdb's version of the immuneACCESS table is confined to in-frame rearrangements and falls short of the full clone set. An unresolved V gene accounts for under half of the shortfall where checked; the remainder is of unknown origin. Clonal size and the V and J genes are those of that table, whereas D and trimming came from the DNA. The sample table holds about 110,000 clones, of which 79% were seen once. The ten biggest clones cover around 3% of the sample.

The germline V gene specifies MNHNS as CDR1 and SASEGT as CDR2. From V the trimming removes 4 bases and from J it removes 5 bases, while the gene matches leave 4 bases of the junction unaccounted for. The CDR3 numbers 14 residues from cysteine through phenylalanine. The retained sequence is limited to the CDR3, 42 bases, with the frame set at the first base. This entry belongs to a study of cytomegalovirus exposure and HLA in healthy donors (dated by TCRdb to the late 2010s). Background on the whole study: According to an earlier analysis of around 600 of the donors, some 170 million T cells yielded 117 million unique TCR beta sequences and 276 Gb of sequence data. The study used immunosequencing to profile the T cell repertoires of 666 subjects and linked those repertoires to cytomegalovirus serostatus. The study combined high-throughput TCR immunosequencing, statistical association of individual TCRs with disease status, and machine learning to predict cytomegalovirus infection status. Because of strong linkage in the cohort, four or five DR-DQ haplotypes were treated as single units for association and clustering. Rather than using new phenotypic data, the later analysis identified candidate immune exposures from TCR beta sequences and from how often those sequences occurred across donors. An early release that covered approximately 600 HLA-typed donors contained around 300 gigabases of sequencing data and about 84 million unique TCR sequences. Among the roughly 400 genotyped donors, about 85% belonged to the genetic ancestry cluster associated with self-reported Caucasian donors. Alongside the repertoire data, information on donor age, sex, ethnicity and CMV serostatus was compiled. An earlier analysis of fewer than 700 of the donors applied high-throughput TCR beta sequencing to assess whether each TCR beta V gene segment acted as functional or pseudogenic. The number of typed donors differed by locus: 629-630 for A, B, C, DRB1 and DQB1; some 500 for DQA1; over 600 for DPA1; and some 470 for DPB1. Across some 400 genotyped donors of the cohort, an average of about 250,000 unique TCR beta nucleotide sequences per donor were sequenced, and about a sixth of those sequences were non-productive. Genome-wide SNP genotypes for about 65% of the roughly 670 donors were used in a later genetic analysis, which treated that subset as a discovery cohort. Besides the first cohort of hundreds of subjects, a separate validation cohort made up of over a hundred different subjects was used. The study aimed to test whether signatures of past pathogen exposure could be identified by cataloging public T cell receptors. Every discovery cohort repertoire had been produced on one sequencing platform. A later analysis re-examined previously published TCR beta repertoires from about 700 donors and added high-resolution HLA genotyping to investigate patterns of TCR occurrence. Class I and class II HLA loci were covered by the typing at four-digit resolution.

Broad study findings and their caveats: Across donors, most TCR sequences were observed very rarely, whereas some public TCRs were present in many individuals. According to a later analysis, parvovirus B19, influenza, CMV and Epstein-Barr virus appeared linked to several top co-occurrence clusters. Sequencing depth was assumed to be roughly uniform across donors in the presence/absence analyses, though that assumption may not hold. The classifier was reported to diagnose cytomegalovirus status with high specificity and sensitivity in both the original cohort and the validation cohort. Correlated functional status among segregating V segments might reflect linkage disequilibrium, but an unknown experimental factor could not be ruled out. According to a later genetic analysis, donors in an Asian-associated ancestry cluster had fewer N-insertions in productive TCRs than the approximately 670-donor mean. A further reported finding was that TCR beta sequences accurately predicted the HLA-A and HLA-B alleles for most subjects in the first cohort. Some IMGT-functional V segments, including TRBV6-2 and TRBV6-3, could not be distinguished by the 87-base-pair reads and were therefore excluded. A cluster of highly shared sequence variants was judged likely to be a technical artifact of the sequencing pipeline. Because some donors lacked HLA typing at each locus, the association tests relied only on the typed subset. An earlier analysis of approximately 530 of the donors showed that most TCR beta V segments appeared in productive rearrangements either about 87% or about 30% of the time, which broadly matched IMGT annotations. In a later genetic analysis, a missense DCLRE1C variant was associated with V-gene and J-gene trimming of TCR beta chains, and the association was replicated in an independent cohort. The study listed 150 to 200 TCR beta chains as associated with cytomegalovirus. In a later analysis, HLA-associated TCR beta chains were found to be more clonally expanded and to have lower generation probabilities than equally common non-associated chains. The only immune exposure information available for the cohort was CMV serostatus. Assigning TCR associations to individual alleles was difficult when HLA alleles, especially DR and DQ, strongly co-occurred. Because counts were too low, under 20 rarely observed V segments, including chromosome 9 orphons, were left out of the earlier analysis of some 640 of the donors. Only TCR beta chains were sequenced in this cohort, and the absence of alpha or paired-chain data limited detectable features. In a later analysis, the rate of TCR association differed among HLA loci, with DRB1 alleles having the most associated TCRs and HLA-C alleles having the fewest. It was suggested by the authors that the approach could potentially be generalized to other disease states and immunological phenotypes. Three of the identified cytomegalovirus-associated TCR beta chains were confirmed in vitro to be specific for cytomegalovirus antigens. Most CMV-associated TCR beta chains appeared to be HLA-restricted in a later analysis, and the HLA associations seemed to be driven largely by CMV exposure. A later analysis associated about 17,000 TCR beta sequences with specific HLA alleles at a false discovery rate of 0.05.

The cohort was made up of approximately 670 healthy bone marrow donors. At the time of sampling, all cohort members were nominally healthy, though unrecorded immune exposures were likely present. The donor was CMV seropositive and was included in the group of some 290 seropositive cohort members. Every donor gave a peripheral blood sample, and the peripheral blood mononuclear cells from that sample were used for TCR beta sequencing. The Qiagen DNeasy Blood Extraction Kit was used to extract genomic DNA from the blood cell samples. This clonotype originated in a woman aged 18-29 years in good health and CMV-seropositive. The rearranged segments are TRBV6-1 and TRBJ2-7, with 11 bases aligning to TRBD2. The sample taken for sequencing was PBMCs. The CDR3 protein: CASSVLAGVDEQYF. The bases read TGTGCCAGCAGTGTACTAGCGGGAGTGGACGAGCAGTACTTC.